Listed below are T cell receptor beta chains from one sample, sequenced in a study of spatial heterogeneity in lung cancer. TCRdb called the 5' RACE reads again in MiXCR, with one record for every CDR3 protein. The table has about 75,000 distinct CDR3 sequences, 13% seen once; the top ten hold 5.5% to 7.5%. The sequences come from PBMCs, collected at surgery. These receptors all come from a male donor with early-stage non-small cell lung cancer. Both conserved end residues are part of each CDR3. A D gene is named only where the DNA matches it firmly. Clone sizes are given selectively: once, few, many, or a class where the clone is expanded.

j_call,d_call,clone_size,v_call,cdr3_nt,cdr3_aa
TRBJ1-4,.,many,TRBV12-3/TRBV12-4,TGTGCCAGCAGTTGGACAAATGATGAAAAACTGTTTTTT,CASSWTNDEKLFF
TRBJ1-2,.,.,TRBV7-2,TGTGCCAGCAGCTTAGGGTACAGGGACTATGGCTACACCTTC,CASSLGYRDYGYTF
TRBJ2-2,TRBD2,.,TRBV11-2,TGTGCCAGCAGCAGCCCTAGCGGGGTGAACACCGGGGAGCTGTTTTTT,CASSSPSGVNTGELFF
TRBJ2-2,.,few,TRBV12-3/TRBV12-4,TGTGCCAGCAGTTTCCGGCAGGGATATACCGGGGAGCTGTTTTTT,CASSFRQGYTGELFF
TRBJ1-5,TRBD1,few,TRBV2,TGTGCCAGCAGTTCCAGCAACCACAGGGGAAATCAGCCCCAGCATTTT,CASSSSNHRGNQPQHF
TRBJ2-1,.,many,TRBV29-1,TGCAGCGTCTACGGGGGGCGGAATGAGCAGTTCTTC,CSVYGGRNEQFF
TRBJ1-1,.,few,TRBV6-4,TGTGCCAGCAGTGAATCGGGGGGTCAAGGAATCGCTTTCTTT,CASSESGGQGIAFF
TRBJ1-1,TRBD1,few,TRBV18,TGTGCCAGCTCACCAATGGGACAGGGGAACACTGAAGCTTTCTTT,CASSPMGQGNTEAFF
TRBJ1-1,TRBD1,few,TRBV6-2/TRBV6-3,TGTGCCAGCAGTTACCGGACAGGGGGTTTAAACACTGAAGCTTTCTTT,CASSYRTGGLNTEAFF
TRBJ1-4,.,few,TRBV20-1,TGCAGTGCTAGAGATCACAGGGTTGGTGAAAAACTGTTTTTT,CSARDHRVGEKLFF
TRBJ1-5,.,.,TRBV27,TGTGCCAGCAGGACCTACGCCGGTAGTAATCAGCCCCAGCATTTT,CASRTYAGSNQPQHF
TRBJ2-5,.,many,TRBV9,TGTGCCAGCAGCCCTAGCGTCCAAGAGACCCAGTACTTC,CASSPSVQETQYF